This TCR beta chain was identified during a study of blood T cell repertoires in COVID-19. Study as a whole: COVID-19 samples collected from the United States, Italy and Spain covered acute and convalescent phases. T cells, B-cell-depleted T cells, or PBMCs supplied cDNA or gDNA.

Germline-derived CDR1 and CDR2 are SGHRS and YFSETQ. This CDR3 is built from 15 residues. V was pared by 0 bases and J by 2 bases, with 2 bases of the junction left unmatched. In the original processing: Cell counts per sample came from amplifying reference gene primers. Generated by immunoSEQ multiplex PCR, the TCRdb table keeps only in-frame clones and is missing some. The DNA was the basis for D and trimming; V, J and clone size are from that table. Of around 300,000 clones listed, roughly 89% are singletons. Turning to this clone: This CDR3 is also generated by other DNA sequences in the sample.

V is TRBV5-1 and J is TRBJ2-5; 9 nucleotides align to TRBD2. The clonotype originates from a woman aged 30 to 39 with active or convalescent COVID-19. The specimen sequenced was peripheral blood. CDR3 coding DNA: TGCGCCAGCAGCTTGGCCCTAGCGGGGCAAGAGACCCAGTACTTC. Its translation: CASSLALAGQETQYF.